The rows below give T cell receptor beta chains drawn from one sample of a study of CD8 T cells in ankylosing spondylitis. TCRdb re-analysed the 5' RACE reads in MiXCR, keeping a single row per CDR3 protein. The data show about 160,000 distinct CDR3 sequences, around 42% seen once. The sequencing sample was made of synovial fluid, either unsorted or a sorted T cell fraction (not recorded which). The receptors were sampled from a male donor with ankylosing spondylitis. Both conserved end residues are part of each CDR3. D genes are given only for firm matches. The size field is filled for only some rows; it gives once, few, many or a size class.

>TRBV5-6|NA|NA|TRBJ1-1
CASGWEEAFF
TGTGCCAGCGGTTGGGAAGAAGCTTTCTTT
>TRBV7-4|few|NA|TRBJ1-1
CASSLFSGVEAFF
TGTGCCAGCAGCTTATTCAGCGGAGTTGAAGCTTTCTTT
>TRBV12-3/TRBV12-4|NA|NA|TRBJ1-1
CASRALGRAFF
TGTGCCAGCAGGGCGTTAGGAAGGGCTTTCTTT
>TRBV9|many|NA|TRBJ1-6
CASSVSAEGSPLHF
TGTGCCAGCAGCGTATCCGCTGAAGGGTCACCCCTCCACTTT
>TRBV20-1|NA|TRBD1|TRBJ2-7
CSAAGTGMISYEQYF
TGCAGTGCGGCGGGGACAGGGATGATCTCCTACGAGCAGTACTTC
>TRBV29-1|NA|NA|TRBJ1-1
CSVFNNAGAEAFF
TGCAGCGTTTTTAATAACGCGGGGGCTGAAGCTTTCTTT
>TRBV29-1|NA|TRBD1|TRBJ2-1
CSVESGQGPYNEQFF
TGCAGCGTTGAGTCGGGACAGGGCCCTTACAATGAGCAGTTCTTC
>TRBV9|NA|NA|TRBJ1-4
CASSPGQTSSNEKLFF
TGTGCCAGCAGCCCCGGACAGACTAGCTCTAATGAAAAACTGTTTTTT
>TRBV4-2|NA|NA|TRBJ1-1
CASSQDRRNTEAFF
TGTGCCAGCAGCCAAGATCGGAGGAACACTGAAGCTTTCTTT
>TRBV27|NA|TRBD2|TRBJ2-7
CASSFLAGELFHEQYF
TGTGCCAGCAGTTTTCTAGCGGGAGAACTCTTCCACGAGCAGTACTTC
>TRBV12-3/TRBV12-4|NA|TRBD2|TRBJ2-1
CASSPGTSVYNEQFF
TGTGCCAGCAGTCCCGGGACTAGCGTCTACAATGAGCAGTTCTTC
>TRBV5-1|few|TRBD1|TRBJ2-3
CASSDGTGGADTQYF
TGCGCCAGCAGCGATGGGACAGGGGGTGCAGATACGCAGTATTTT
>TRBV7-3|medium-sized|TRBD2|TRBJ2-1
CASSETSGPYNEQFF
TGTGCCAGCAGTGAGACTAGCGGCCCCTACAATGAGCAGTTCTTC
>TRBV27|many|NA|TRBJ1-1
CASTRIPAYGAFF
TGTGCCAGCACCAGGATCCCTGCTTATGGAGCTTTCTTT
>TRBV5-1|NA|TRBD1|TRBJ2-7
CASSPGQGVIEQYF
TGCGCCAGCAGCCCGGGACAGGGGGTTATCGAGCAGTACTTC
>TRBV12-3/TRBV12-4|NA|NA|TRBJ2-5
CASSFRQTGTQYF
TGTGCCAGCAGTTTTCGGCAAACTGGGACCCAGTACTTC
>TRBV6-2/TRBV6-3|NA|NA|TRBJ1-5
CASSSRGRGNQPQHF
TGTGCCAGCAGCTCTCGTGGGAGGGGCAATCAGCCCCAGCATTTT
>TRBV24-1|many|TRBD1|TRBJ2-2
CATSDLQGDTGELFF
TGTGCCACCAGTGATTTGCAGGGGGACACCGGGGAGCTGTTTTTT
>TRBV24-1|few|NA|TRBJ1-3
CATSDRTGNTIYF
TGTGCCACCAGTGACCGGACTGGAAACACCATATATTTT
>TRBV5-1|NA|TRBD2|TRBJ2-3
CASSLGLAGPTNTDTQYF
TGCGCCAGCAGCTTGGGCTTAGCGGGGCCAACGAACACAGATACGCAGTATTTT
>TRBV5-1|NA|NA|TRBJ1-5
CASSLDVGSNQPQHF
TGCGCCAGCAGCTTGGACGTAGGGAGCAATCAGCCCCAGCATTTT
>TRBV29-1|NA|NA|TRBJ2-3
CSVANWAPNTDTQYF
TGCAGCGTTGCAAATTGGGCGCCGAACACAGATACGCAGTATTTT
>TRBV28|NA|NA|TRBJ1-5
CASSLVYQGYSNQPQHF
TGTGCCAGCAGTTTAGTCTATCAGGGCTATAGCAATCAGCCCCAGCATTTT
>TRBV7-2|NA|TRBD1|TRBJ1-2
CASSLQQGLHGYTF
TGTGCCAGCAGCTTGCAACAGGGGCTACATGGCTACACCTTC
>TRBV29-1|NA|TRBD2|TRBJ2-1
CSALGTSGPREPF
TGCAGCGCCCTAGGGACTAGCGGGCCACGAGAACCCTTC
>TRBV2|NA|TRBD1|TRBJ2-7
CASSSKGGSLSYEQYF
TGTGCCAGCAGCAGTAAAGGGGGCAGCCTTTCCTACGAGCAGTACTTC
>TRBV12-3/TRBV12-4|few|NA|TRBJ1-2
CASSLALFDGYTF
TGTGCCAGCAGTCTGGCCCTTTTCGATGGCTACACCTTC
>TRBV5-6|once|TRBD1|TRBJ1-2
CASSLAEAGGVEGYTF
TGTGCCAGCAGCTTGGCTGAGGCAGGGGGTGTCGAGGGCTACACCTTC
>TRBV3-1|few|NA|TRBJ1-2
CASSQELATPYGYTF
TGTGCCAGCAGCCAAGAATTGGCAACCCCCTATGGCTACACCTTC
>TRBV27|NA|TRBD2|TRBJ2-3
CASRGLAGLDTQYF
TGTGCCAGCAGAGGGCTAGCGGGATTAGATACGCAGTATTTT
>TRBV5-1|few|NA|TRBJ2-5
CASSWDTPKRTQYF
TGCGCCAGCAGCTGGGACACACCCAAGAGAACCCAGTACTTC
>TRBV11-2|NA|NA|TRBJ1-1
CASSLSIAEAFF
TGTGCCAGCAGCCTAAGTATCGCTGAAGCTTTCTTT
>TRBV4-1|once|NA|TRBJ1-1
CASSQDPAPLTWGTEAFF
TGCGCCAGCAGCCAAGACCCCGCGCCCCTAACCTGGGGCACTGAAGCTTTCTTT
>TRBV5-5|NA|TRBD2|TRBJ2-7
CASSPAGGEYEQYF
TGTGCCAGCAGCCCAGCGGGAGGAGAATACGAGCAGTACTTC
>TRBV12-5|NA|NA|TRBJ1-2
CASGFGRDVRGYTF
TGTGCTAGTGGTTTCGGACGGGACGTCAGGGGCTACACCTTC
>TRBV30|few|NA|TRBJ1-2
CAWSVGGPMDGYTF
TGTGCCTGGAGTGTGGGGGGGCCGATGGATGGCTACACCTTC
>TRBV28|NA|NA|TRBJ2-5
CASSFEPPGNGYQETQYF
TGTGCCAGCAGTTTCGAGCCCCCCGGGAACGGGTACCAAGAGACCCAGTACTTC
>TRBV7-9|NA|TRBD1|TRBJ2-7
CASSYHDRGGSYEQYF
TGTGCCAGCAGCTACCACGACAGGGGGGGAAGCTACGAGCAGTACTTC
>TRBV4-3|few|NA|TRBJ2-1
CASSQEVDGVYNEQFF
TGCGCCAGCAGCCAAGAGGTGGATGGGGTTTACAATGAGCAGTTCTTC
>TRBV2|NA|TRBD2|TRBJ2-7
CASSTGLAYEQYF
TGTGCCAGCAGTACAGGACTAGCCTACGAGCAGTACTTC
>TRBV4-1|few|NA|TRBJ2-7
CASSRFRDLGDEQYF
TGCGCCAGCAGTCGTTTCCGGGACCTGGGCGACGAGCAGTACTTC
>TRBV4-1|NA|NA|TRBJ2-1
CASSQDRQGIQNVWDEQFF
TGCGCCAGCAGCCAAGATAGGCAGGGAATACAGAATGTGTGGGATGAGCAGTTCTTC
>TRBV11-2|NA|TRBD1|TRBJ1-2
CASSLGNPRGDRGSYGYTF
TGTGCCAGCAGCTTAGGGAACCCCCGAGGGGACAGGGGCAGCTATGGCTACACCTTC
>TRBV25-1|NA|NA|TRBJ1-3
CASSDLSDSSGNTIYF
TGTGCCAGCAGTGATTTGTCAGACAGCTCTGGAAACACCATATATTTT
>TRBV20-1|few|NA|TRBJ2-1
CSARDRAPSVWYNEQFF
TGCAGTGCTAGGGATCGAGCCCCTAGCGTTTGGTACAATGAGCAGTTCTTC
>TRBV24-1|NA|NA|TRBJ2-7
CATSDSNRAGAFYEQYF
TGTGCCACCAGTGATTCAAACAGGGCCGGAGCTTTCTACGAGCAGTACTTC
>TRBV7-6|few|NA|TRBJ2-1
CASSLLQVALNEQFF
TGTGCCAGCAGCTTACTGCAGGTAGCTTTGAATGAGCAGTTCTTC
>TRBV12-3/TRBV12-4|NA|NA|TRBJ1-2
CASTSGARPYGYTF
TGTGCCAGCACCTCAGGGGCGCGCCCCTATGGCTACACCTTC
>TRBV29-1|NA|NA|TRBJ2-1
CSVPRSENEQFF
TGCAGCGTTCCTCGGAGTGAAAATGAGCAGTTCTTC
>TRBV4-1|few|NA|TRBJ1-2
CASSGRSFRYGYTF
TGCGCCAGCAGCGGCAGGTCTTTCCGCTATGGCTACACCTTC
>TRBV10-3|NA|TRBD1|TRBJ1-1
CAISEEDRGHTEAFF
TGTGCCATCAGTGAGGAGGACAGGGGGCACACTGAAGCTTTCTTT